Following are 28 T cell receptor beta chains from one sample sequenced in a study of pediatric ulcerative colitis. Data came from immunoSEQ multiplex PCR; TCRdb stores just in-frame clones and leaves some out. This table has around 68,000 clones, 75% to 85% appearing once. Sequencing was performed on blood. The receptors were sampled from a boy between 10 and 17 years old with moderate ulcerative colitis.

In nucleotides, the CDR3 is TGTGCCACCAACAACCCGGGGGAAGCTGGAAACACCATATATTTT. Translation gives CATNNPGEAGNTIYF. V and J are TRBV19 and TRBJ1-3; D perhaps matches TRBD1 (5 bases). Germline CDR1 and CDR2: LNHDA and SQIVND (reference sequence). V was pared by 10 bases and J by 2 bases, with 18 bases between. CDR3 size: 15 residues.

J is TRBJ2-7 and V is TRBV7-2; 12 bases are a match to TRBD2. The CDR3 loop spans 15 amino acids. The V segment lost 3 bases and the J segment 2 bases; nucleotides outside the gene matches: 2. Germline CDR1 reads SGHTA; CDR2 reads FQGNSA. CDR3 loop: CASSLASGRAYEQYF. The CDR3 nucleotides are TGTGCCAGCAGCTTGGCTAGCGGGAGGGCCTACGAGCAGTACTTC.

The V and J genes are TRBV27 and TRBJ1-2, with a possible D match to TRBD1 (5 bases). The V gene's germline CDR1 is MNHEY and CDR2 SMNVEV (reference sequence). The germline V and J ends were trimmed by 5 bases and 4 bases, with 14 bases remaining between them. There are 14 residues in the CDR3. The CDR3 coding sequence is TGTGCCAGCAGTGGAACTCGGGGGGTCTATGGCTACACCTTC. The encoded protein is CASSGTRGVYGYTF.

The chain employs TRBV7-9 and TRBJ1-1; D is undetermined. Trimming stripped 5 bases from V and 11 bases from J, with 6 bases between. The CDR3 covers 9 residues. In germline, CDR1 is SEHNR, CDR2 FQNEAQ (reference sequence). The CDR3 is CASSLEAFF. Here the CDR3 DNA reads TGTGCCAGCAGCCTTGAGGCTTTCTTT.

The chain uses TRBV27 and TRBJ2-7, with D tentatively TRBD1 (6 bases). Germline lookup yields CDR1 MNHEY and CDR2 SMNVEV (reference sequence). V was shortened by 4 bases and J by 2 bases, with 18 bases between the two germline ends. This CDR3 has 16 amino acids. Here the CDR3 DNA reads TGTGCCAGCAGTTACCGTAACAGGGTTGGGCCCTACGAGCAGTACTTC. It specifies CASSYRNRVGPYEQYF.

This clone was seen a handful of times. The CDR3 here is CASIENTEAFF. The CDR3 nucleotides read TGTGCCAGCATTGAGAACACTGAAGCTTTCTTT. The chain is built from TRBV6-1 and TRBJ1-1; no firm D call. Looked up from germline, CDR1 is MNHNS and CDR2 is SASEGT. This CDR3 has 11 amino acids. Trimming pared 7 bases from V and 1 base from J, leaving 4 bases between.

The chain joins TRBV6-6 to TRBJ2-7, with D perhaps TRBD2 (6 bases). The CDR3 runs to 11 residues. CDR1 and CDR2 from the germline V gene are MNHNY and SVGAGI (reference sequence). V was cut by 4 bases and J by 10 bases, with 11 bases left in between. The chain's CDR3 is CASSWGEDQYF. The CDR3 DNA is TGTGCCAGCAGTTGGGGGGAAGATCAGTACTTC.

In its sample, this clone ranks as medium-sized. This chain connects TRBV7-2 to TRBJ2-2; maybe TRBD1 (5 bases). The V end lost 5 bases, the J end lost 1 base, and 11 bases lay between the germline ends. CDR3 length: 15 amino acids. The germline V gene encodes CDR1 SGHTA and CDR2 FQGNSA. CDR3 protein: CASSLKGQNTGELFF. The CDR3 DNA sequence: TGTGCCAGCAGCCTAAAAGGACAGAACACCGGGGAGCTGTTTTTT.

The CDR3 DNA sequence: TGTGCCAGCAGCTTGGTAGGCGGGGGGTACAATGAGCAGTTCTTC. This gives the protein CASSLVGGGYNEQFF. The chain uses TRBV5-6 and TRBJ2-1, with TRBD2 matching 8 bases. The CDR3 covers 15 residues. The J segment lost 4 bases and the V segment lost 0 bases, leaving 3 bases of the junction unmatched. Germline lookup yields CDR1 SGHDT and CDR2 YYEEEE. The full variable domain, completed using reference TRBV5-6 and TRBJ2-1, is DAGVTQSPTHLIKTRGQQVTLRCSPKSGHDTVSWYQQALGQGPQFIFQYYEEEERQRGNFPDRFSGHQFPNYSSELNVNALLLGDSALYLCASSLVGGGYNEQFFGPGTRLTVL.

This chain connects TRBV2 to TRBJ2-7; a possible D gene is TRBD1 (6 bases). The CDR3 consists of 14 residues. V gave up 5 bases and J gave up 0 bases, with 11 bases separating them. Germline V lookup: CDR1 SNHLY, CDR2 FYNNEI. This chain's CDR3 is CASSPDRSSYEQYF. The CDR3 region has the DNA TGTGCCAGCAGTCCTGACAGGAGCTCCTACGAGCAGTACTTC.

This clone was counted between two and nine times. This chain connects TRBV29-1 to TRBJ1-1, with D tentatively TRBD1 (5 bases). Trimming left V 0 bases short and J 7 bases short, with 12 bases between. The germline V gene encodes CDR1 SQVTM and CDR2 ANQGSEA. This CDR3 is 13 amino acids long. CDR3 in amino acids: CSVEDTRGFEAFF. CDR3 DNA: TGCAGCGTTGAAGATACGAGGGGATTTGAAGCTTTCTTT.

This clone has a handful of counts. The chain employs TRBV6-4 and TRBJ1-1; weak D call: TRBD1 (5 bases). This CDR3 region has 14 residues. Trimming pared 8 bases from V and 0 bases from J, leaving 13 bases between. Germline-derived CDR1 and CDR2 are MRHNA and SNTAGT. CDR3 in DNA: TGTGCCAGCGCAAGACAGAAACTGAACACTGAAGCTTTCTTT. Protein product: CASARQKLNTEAFF.

This clone was recorded only once. This CDR3 is CATSSFGGSNVGEQFF. CDR3 sequence (DNA): TGTGCCACCAGCAGTTTCGGCGGGAGTAATGTGGGTGAGCAGTTCTTC. This sequence joins TRBV15 and TRBJ2-1; 7 nucleotides line up with TRBD2. The CDR3 totals 16 residues. The V gene end was trimmed by 3 bases and the J gene end by 9 bases; junction bases not matched to a gene: 14. Germline CDR1 is LNHNV and CDR2 is YYDKDF (reference sequence).

On this clone itself: Its ends do not fully match the called genes, so a read error is possible. The gene calls are TRBV30 and TRBJ2-7; a weak D match, TRBD2 (6 bases). The CDR3 covers 11 residues. CDR1 is GTSNPN and CDR2 is SVGIG in the germline V gene (reference sequence). CDR3 sequence reads: CAWKGAREHYF. For the CDR3, the DNA is TGTGCCTGGAAAGGTGCCCGGGAGCACTACTTC.

J is TRBJ1-3 and V is TRBV2; weak D call: TRBD1 (5 bases). Germline V gene lookup returns CDR1 SNHLY and CDR2 FYNNEI. Trimming stripped 4 bases from V and 0 bases from J, with 7 bases between. The CDR3 totals 14 residues. CDR3 region: CASSGGSSGNTIYF. In nucleotides, the CDR3 is TGTGCCAGCAGTGGGGGGAGCTCTGGAAACACCATATATTTT.

The chain combines TRBV23-1 with TRBJ2-7; maybe TRBD2 (5 bases). Being an ORF, TRBV23-1 has a function that is uncertain. The CDR3 covers 17 residues. V gave up 0 bases and J gave up 7 bases, with 22 bases separating them. Written as DNA, the CDR3 is TGCGCCAGCAGTCAATCGAAGGTCCTCTCTCTAGCAACGGAGCAGTACTTC. It is translated as CASSQSKVLSLATEQYF.

The rearrangement links TRBV6-1 to TRBJ2-5, with D maybe TRBD1 (5 bases). With 6 bases removed from V and 3 bases from J, the gap between germline ends came to 14 bases. CDR3 size: 14 residues. The germline V gene encodes CDR1 MNHNS and CDR2 SASEGT. CDR3 nucleotides: TGTGCCAGCAGCCAAACCACAGGTGAAGAGACCCAGTACTTC. As protein: CASSQTTGEETQYF.

This clone was counted only a few times. The chain couples TRBV27 to TRBJ2-7; D is possibly TRBD1 (5 bases). The CDR3 is 14 amino acids. V lost 4 bases to trimming and J lost 2 bases, with 12 bases between them. The V gene's germline CDR1 is MNHEY and CDR2 SMNVEV (reference sequence). The DNA of the CDR3 is TGTGCCAGCAGTTGGGGCCGACAGACCTACGAGCAGTACTTC. Amino acid sequence: CASSWGRQTYEQYF.

This rearrangement joins TRBV19 to TRBJ1-1, with TRBD1 identical over 10 bases. This CDR3 spans 14 amino acids. CDR1 LNHDA and CDR2 SQIVND come from the germline V gene (reference sequence). V shed 6 bases and J 3 bases; nucleotides not matched to a gene: 4. The CDR3 DNA is TGTGCCAGTAGGTCGGGACAGGGGTACACTGAAGCTTTCTTT. It encodes CASRSGQGYTEAFF.

V gene TRBV18 combines with J gene TRBJ1-5; perhaps TRBD1 as D (5 bases). The V gene's germline CDR1 is KGHSH and CDR2 LQKENI. The CDR3 spans 14 residues. Deletions cut 5 bases from V and 4 bases from J, with 12 bases between. CDR3: CASSSGLINQPQHF. CDR3 nucleotide sequence: TGTGCCAGCTCATCGGGACTGATAAATCAGCCCCAGCATTTT.

The sample holds one count of this clone. The gene calls are TRBV18 and TRBJ2-7, with D perhaps TRBD1 (6 bases). From germline, CDR1 is KGHSH and CDR2 LQKENI. The CDR3 loop spans 14 amino acids. V was pared by 6 bases and J by 0 bases, with 12 bases between. The CDR3 region has the DNA TGTGCCAGCTCGCCTAGACAGGCCTCCTACGAGCAGTACTTC. It specifies CASSPRQASYEQYF.

The chain links TRBV7-3 to TRBJ2-1, with 10 bases that match TRBD1. With V trimmed by 4 bases and J by 6 bases, 3 bases remained unmatched. Per germline, CDR1 SGHTA and CDR2 FQGTGA. The CDR3 runs 14 residues. The CDR3 protein is CASSSGQGSNEQFF. In nucleotides, the CDR3 is TGTGCCAGCAGCTCGGGACAGGGGAGCAATGAGCAGTTCTTC.

The rearrangement uses TRBV7-9 and TRBJ2-7; maybe TRBD1 (6 bases). Germline-derived CDR1 and CDR2 are SEHNR and FQNEAQ (reference sequence). V shed 1 base and J shed 3 bases, with 10 bases lying between them. The CDR3 extends over 14 amino acids. For the CDR3, the DNA is TGTGCCAGCAGCTTAGGGCACAGGGACTACGAGCAGTACTTC. Its protein is CASSLGHRDYEQYF.

The J gene is TRBJ1-1, the V gene TRBV11-3, with D perhaps matching TRBD1 (5 bases). The CDR3 totals 13 residues. Per germline, CDR1 SGHNT and CDR2 YENEEA. With 5 bases removed from V and 1 base from J, the gap between germline ends came to 8 bases. The CDR3 sequence: CASSVGTNTEAFF. CDR3 DNA sequence: TGTGCCAGCAGCGTGGGGACGAACACTGAAGCTTTCTTT.

This rearrangement joins TRBV5-4 to TRBJ1-3; the D is unclear. Germline CDR1 is SGHNT and CDR2 is YYREEE (reference sequence). V lost 6 bases and J 3 bases, leaving 10 bases between the germline ends. The CDR3 contains 13 residues. CDR3 loop: CASNEEVGNTIYF. CDR3 nucleotide sequence: TGTGCCAGCAACGAAGAGGTTGGAAACACCATATATTTT.

The gene calls are TRBV6-6 and TRBJ1-1; tentative D call: TRBD1 (5 bases). Deletions cut 2 bases from V and 4 bases from J, with 11 bases between. The germline CDR1 and CDR2 sequences are MNHNY and SVGAGI (reference sequence). The length of the CDR3 is 14 residues. The DNA of the CDR3 is TGTGCCAGCAGTTACGAGGGGTTAAGCACTGAAGCTTTCTTT. Its translation: CASSYEGLSTEAFF.

The genes are TRBV6-4 and TRBJ1-5; 7 bases are shared with TRBD1. Germline V gene sequence: CDR1 MRHNA, CDR2 SNTAGT. The J segment lost 7 bases and the V segment lost 5 bases, leaving 5 bases of the junction unmatched. The CDR3 runs to 13 residues. CDR3: CASSQEGGQPQHF. CDR3 coding DNA: TGTGCCAGCAGTCAGGAAGGGGGCCAGCCCCAGCATTTT.

The rearrangement joins TRBV6-5 to TRBJ1-3; no firm D call. The CDR3 is made up of 15 amino acids. Germline loops: CDR1 MNHEY, CDR2 SVGAGI. V lost 0 bases and J lost 0, with 6 bases in between. CDR3 loop: CASSYSRFSGNTIYF. DNA of the CDR3: TGTGCCAGCAGTTACTCACGGTTCTCTGGAAACACCATATATTTT.